A few counts support the clone carrying this T cell receptor (beta chain). The data derive from a study of cytomegalovirus exposure and HLA in healthy donors. Study context: In terms of ancestry, the Caucasian-associated cluster contained roughly 81% of the approximately 400 genotyped donors.

The CDR3 sequence is 12 residues long. V lost 6 bases to trimming and J lost 10 bases; unmatched junction nucleotides: 3. CDR1 MNHEY and CDR2 SVGAGI come from the germline V gene. The PCR contained 60 Vbeta and 13 Jbeta primers. In the original workflow: An analysis that came later counted approximately 76 million unique TCR beta chains, some 11 million shared. This table comes from immunoSEQ multiplex PCR, and its TCRdb copy is limited to in-frame clones, with some not included. The V and J calls and clone size are taken from that table; D and trimming were inferred from the DNA. The sample records under 110,000 clones, approximately 85% being singletons.

Sample: PBMCs. The genes are TRBV6-5 and TRBJ1-3; TRBD1 aligns across 10 bases. The origin of this receptor is a man in his thirties or forties in good health and CMV-seronegative. CDR3 amino acids: CASRGQGLTIYF. Written as DNA, the CDR3 is TGTGCCAGCAGGGGACAGGGGCTAACCATATATTTT.